This note documents a single T cell receptor (beta chain) sequence. What it binds is not known. The sample is drawn from a study of T cell responses to AZD1222 COVID-19 vaccine. Study conclusions and caveats: At baseline, just five to seven AZD1222 recipients tested seropositive. The breadth and depth of Spike-specific TCRs increased once two AZD1222 doses had been given. Possibly, clonal diversity was underestimated; donors were largely white British and included more females. Repertoires were sampled only after the peak T cell response.

This CDR3 is 15 amino acids long. The V and J ends lost 4 bases and 7 bases respectively, with 17 bases between them. CDR1 and CDR2 (germline): SGHRS, YFSETQ. Libraries were prepared by immunoSEQ multiplex PCR; TCRdb keeps only in-frame clonotypes and omits some of them. The sample includes some 150,000 clones, approximately 89% of them seen just once. The clonotype was recovered from an adult who received the AZD1222 COVID-19 vaccine. The material sequenced was peripheral blood, taken 28 days after the second AZD1222 dose. The chain recombines TRBV5-1 with TRBJ2-2, with D perhaps given as TRBD1 or TRBD2 (6 bases each). CDR3 bases: TGCGCCAGCAGCCTGGGACATGGAGGGCTCGGGGAGCTGTTTTTT. Its protein product is CASSLGHGGLGELFF.